The present T cell receptor (beta chain) was sequenced within a study of cytomegalovirus exposure and HLA in healthy donors. Background on the study: The roughly 120 validation repertoires matched the approximately 700 first-cohort repertoires in platform, a later analysis reported.

Study results and caveats: Subsequent analysis showed first-cohort TCR clusters tending to co-occur in 120 validation repertoires. Cytomegalovirus association was assigned to about 150 TCR beta chains.

Profiled with immunoSEQ multiplex PCR; TCRdb holds only in-frame clones, not every one. Among about 88,000 clones listed, 84% were seen once. Trimming pared 0 bases from V and 0 bases from J, leaving 11 bases between. Germline V CDR1 and CDR2: SGHDT, YYEEEE. CDR3 length: 16 residues. Concerning this clone itself: What it binds is unknown.

The specimen was PBMCs. The TCR originated in a young woman in good health and CMV-seropositive. The chain links TRBV5-6 to TRBJ2-3; tentative D call: TRBD2 (6 bases). The CDR3 coding sequence is TGTGCCAGCAGCTTGGGTGTGGGAGGTAGCACAGATACGCAGTATTTT. Protein sequence: CASSLGVGGSTDTQYF. The variable domain in full, with the rest retrieved from reference TRBV5-6 and TRBJ2-3, is DAGVTQSPTHLIKTRGQQVTLRCSPKSGHDTVSWYQQALGQGPQFIFQYYEEEERQRGNFPDRFSGHQFPNYSSELNVNALLLGDSALYLCASSLGVGGSTDTQYFGPGTRLTVL.